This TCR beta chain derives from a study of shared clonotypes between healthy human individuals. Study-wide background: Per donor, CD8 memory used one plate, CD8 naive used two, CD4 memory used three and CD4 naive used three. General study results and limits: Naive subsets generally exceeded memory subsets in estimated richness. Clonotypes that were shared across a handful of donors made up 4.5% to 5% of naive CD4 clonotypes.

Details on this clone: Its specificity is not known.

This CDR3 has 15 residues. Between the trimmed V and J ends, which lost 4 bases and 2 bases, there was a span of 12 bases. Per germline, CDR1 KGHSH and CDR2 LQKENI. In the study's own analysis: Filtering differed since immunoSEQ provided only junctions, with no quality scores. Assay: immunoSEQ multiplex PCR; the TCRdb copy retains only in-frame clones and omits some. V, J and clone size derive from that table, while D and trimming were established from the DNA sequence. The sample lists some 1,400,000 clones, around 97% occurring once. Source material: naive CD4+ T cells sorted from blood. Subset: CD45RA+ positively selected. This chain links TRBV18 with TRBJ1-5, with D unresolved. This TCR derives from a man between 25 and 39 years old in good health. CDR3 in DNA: TGTGCCAGCTCACTGGACCCGGCTGGCAATCAGCCCCAGCATTTT. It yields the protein CASSLDPAGNQPQHF.